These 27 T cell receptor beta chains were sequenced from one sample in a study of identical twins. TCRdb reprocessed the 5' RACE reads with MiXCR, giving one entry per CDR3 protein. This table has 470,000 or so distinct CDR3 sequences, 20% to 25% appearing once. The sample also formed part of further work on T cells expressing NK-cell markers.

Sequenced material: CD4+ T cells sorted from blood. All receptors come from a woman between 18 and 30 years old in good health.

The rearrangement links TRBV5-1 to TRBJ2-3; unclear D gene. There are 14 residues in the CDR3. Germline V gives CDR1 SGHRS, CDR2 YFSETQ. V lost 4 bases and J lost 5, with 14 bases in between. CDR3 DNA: TGCGCCAGCAGCCTAGGGATTGCAGGAGATACGCAGTATTTT. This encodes CASSLGIAGDTQYF.

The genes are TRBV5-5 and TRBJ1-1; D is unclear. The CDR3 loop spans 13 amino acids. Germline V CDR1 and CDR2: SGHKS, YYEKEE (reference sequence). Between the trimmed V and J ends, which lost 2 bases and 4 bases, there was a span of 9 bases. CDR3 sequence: CASSFSAGTEAFF. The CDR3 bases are TGTGCCAGCAGCTTCTCTGCCGGCACTGAAGCTTTCTTT.

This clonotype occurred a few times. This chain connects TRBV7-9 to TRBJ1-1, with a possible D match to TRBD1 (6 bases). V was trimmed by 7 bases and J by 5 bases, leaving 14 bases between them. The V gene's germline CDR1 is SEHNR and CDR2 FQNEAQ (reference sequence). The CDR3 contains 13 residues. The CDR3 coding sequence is TGTGCCAGCACCACAGGGTCAGGAACTGAAGCTTTCTTT. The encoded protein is CASTTGSGTEAFF.

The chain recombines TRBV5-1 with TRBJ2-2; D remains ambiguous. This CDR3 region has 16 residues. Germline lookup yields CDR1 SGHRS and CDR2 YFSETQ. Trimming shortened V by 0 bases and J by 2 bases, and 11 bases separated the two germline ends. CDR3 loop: CASSLAGTANTGELFF. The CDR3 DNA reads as TGCGCCAGCAGCTTGGCCGGCACGGCTAACACCGGGGAGCTGTTTTTT.

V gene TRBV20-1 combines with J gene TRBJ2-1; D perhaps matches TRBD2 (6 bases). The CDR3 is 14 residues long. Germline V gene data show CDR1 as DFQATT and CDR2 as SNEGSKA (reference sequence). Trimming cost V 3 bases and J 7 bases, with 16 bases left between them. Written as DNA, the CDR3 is TGCAGTGCTAGGTGGGGGGATGATCGGAATGAGCAGTTCTTC. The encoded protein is CSARWGDDRNEQFF.

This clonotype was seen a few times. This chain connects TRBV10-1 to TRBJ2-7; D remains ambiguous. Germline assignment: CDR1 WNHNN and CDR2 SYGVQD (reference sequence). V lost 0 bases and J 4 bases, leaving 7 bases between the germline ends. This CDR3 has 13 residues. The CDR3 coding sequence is TGCGCCAGCAGTGAGTCGTTCCGTTACGAGCAGTACTTC. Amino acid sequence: CASSESFRYEQYF.

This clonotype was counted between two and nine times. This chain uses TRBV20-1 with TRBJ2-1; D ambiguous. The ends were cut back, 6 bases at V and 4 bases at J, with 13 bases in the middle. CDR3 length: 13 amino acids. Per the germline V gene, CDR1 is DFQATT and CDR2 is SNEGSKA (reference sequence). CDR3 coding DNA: TGCAGTGCCCGGCCGAGCAGATACAATGAGCAGTTCTTC. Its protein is CSARPSRYNEQFF.

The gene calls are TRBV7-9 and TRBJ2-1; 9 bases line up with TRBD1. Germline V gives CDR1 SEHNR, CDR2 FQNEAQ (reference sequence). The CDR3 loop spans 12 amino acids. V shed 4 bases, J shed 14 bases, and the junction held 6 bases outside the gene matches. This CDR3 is CASSWGQGKEFF. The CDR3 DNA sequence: TGTGCCAGCAGCTGGGGACAGGGAAAGGAGTTCTTC.

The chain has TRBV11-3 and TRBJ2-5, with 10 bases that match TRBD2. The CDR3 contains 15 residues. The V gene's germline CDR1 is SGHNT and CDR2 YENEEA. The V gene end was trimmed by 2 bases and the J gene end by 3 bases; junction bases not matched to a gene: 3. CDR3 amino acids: CASSLYTSGEETQYF. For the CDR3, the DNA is TGTGCCAGCAGCTTATATACTAGCGGGGAAGAGACCCAGTACTTC.

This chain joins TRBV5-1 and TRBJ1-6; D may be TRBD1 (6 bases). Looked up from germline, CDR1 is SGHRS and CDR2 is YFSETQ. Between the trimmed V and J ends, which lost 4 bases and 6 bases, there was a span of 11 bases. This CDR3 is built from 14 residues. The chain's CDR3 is CASSPDRLNSPLHF. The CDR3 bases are TGCGCCAGCAGCCCGGACAGACTTAATTCACCCCTCCACTTT.

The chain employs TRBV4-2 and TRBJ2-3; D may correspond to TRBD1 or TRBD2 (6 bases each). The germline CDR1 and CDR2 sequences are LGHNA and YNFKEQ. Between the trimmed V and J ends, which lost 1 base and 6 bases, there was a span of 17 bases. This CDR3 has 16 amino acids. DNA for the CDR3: TGTGCCAGCAGCCAAGGACTGGACGGGGGCCTCGATACGCAGTATTTT. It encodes CASSQGLDGGLDTQYF.

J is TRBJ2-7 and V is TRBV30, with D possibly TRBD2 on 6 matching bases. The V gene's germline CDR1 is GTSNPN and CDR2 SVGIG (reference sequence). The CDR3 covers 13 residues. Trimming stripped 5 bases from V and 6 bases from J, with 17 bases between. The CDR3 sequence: CAWHPRAGLEQYF. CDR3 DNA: TGTGCCTGGCACCCAAGGGCGGGGCTCGAGCAGTACTTC.

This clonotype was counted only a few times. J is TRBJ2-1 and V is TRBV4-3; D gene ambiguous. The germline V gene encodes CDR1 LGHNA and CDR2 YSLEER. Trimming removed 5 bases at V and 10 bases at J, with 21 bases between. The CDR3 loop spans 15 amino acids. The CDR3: CASSEVATKAREQFF. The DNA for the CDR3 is TGCGCCAGCAGCGAAGTGGCTACGAAGGCGAGAGAGCAGTTCTTC.

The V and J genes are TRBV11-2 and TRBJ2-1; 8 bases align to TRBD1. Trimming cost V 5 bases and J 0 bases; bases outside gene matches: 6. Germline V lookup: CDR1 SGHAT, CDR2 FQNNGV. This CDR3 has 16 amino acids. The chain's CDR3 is CASSKDRALSYNEQFF. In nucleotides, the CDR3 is TGTGCCAGCAGCAAGGACAGGGCCCTCTCCTACAATGAGCAGTTCTTC.

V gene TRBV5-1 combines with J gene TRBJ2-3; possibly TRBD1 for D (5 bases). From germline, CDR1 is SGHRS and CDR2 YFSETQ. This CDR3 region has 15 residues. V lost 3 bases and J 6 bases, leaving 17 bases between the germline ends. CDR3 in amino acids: CASSYTQALRDTQYF. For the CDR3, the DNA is TGCGCCAGCAGCTATACACAGGCGCTCAGGGATACGCAGTATTTT.

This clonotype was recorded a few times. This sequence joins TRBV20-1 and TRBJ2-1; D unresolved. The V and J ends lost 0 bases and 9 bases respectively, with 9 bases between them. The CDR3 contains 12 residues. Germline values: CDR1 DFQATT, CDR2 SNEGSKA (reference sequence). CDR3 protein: CSARDLWGEQFF. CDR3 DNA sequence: TGCAGTGCTAGAGATCTATGGGGTGAGCAGTTCTTC.

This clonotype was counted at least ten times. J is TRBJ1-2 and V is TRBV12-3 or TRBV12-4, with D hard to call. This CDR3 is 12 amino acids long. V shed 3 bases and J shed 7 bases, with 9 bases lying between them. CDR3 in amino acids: CASSLEGTGYTF. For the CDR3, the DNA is TGTGCCAGCAGTTTGGAAGGAACTGGCTACACCTTC.

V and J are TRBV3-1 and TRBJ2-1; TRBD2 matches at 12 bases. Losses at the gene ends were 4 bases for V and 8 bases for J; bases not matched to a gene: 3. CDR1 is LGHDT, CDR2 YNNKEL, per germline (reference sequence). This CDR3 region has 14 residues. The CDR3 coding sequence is TGTGCCAGCAGCCCTAGCGGGGGGGCCTATGAGCAGTTCTTC. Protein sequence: CASSPSGGAYEQFF.

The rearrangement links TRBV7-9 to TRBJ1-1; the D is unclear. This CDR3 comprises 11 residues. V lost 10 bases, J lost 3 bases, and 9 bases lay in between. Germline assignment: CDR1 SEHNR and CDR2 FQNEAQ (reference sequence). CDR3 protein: CAITRYTEAFF. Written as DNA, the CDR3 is TGTGCCATCACCAGGTACACTGAAGCTTTCTTT.

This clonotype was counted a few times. CDR3: CASSSGTGGISADTQYF. The DNA for the CDR3 is TGTGCCAGCAGCTCCGGGACAGGGGGCATTAGCGCAGATACGCAGTATTTT. The V call is TRBV5-5, the J call TRBJ2-3; 12 bases fit TRBD1. V was pared by 3 bases and J by 4 bases, with 9 bases of the junction left unmatched. The CDR3 covers 17 residues. Germline CDR1 SGHKS, CDR2 YYEKEE (reference sequence).

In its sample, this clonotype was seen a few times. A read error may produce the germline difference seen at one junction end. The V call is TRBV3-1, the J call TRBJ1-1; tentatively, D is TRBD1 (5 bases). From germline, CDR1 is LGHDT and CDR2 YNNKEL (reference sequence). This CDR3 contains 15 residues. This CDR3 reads CASSRQRPMNTEVFF. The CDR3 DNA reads TGTGCCAGCAGCCGACAGAGGCCAATGAACACTGAAGTTTTCTTT. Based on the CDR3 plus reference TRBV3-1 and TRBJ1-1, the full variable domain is DTAVSQTPKYLVTQMGNDKSIKCEQNLGHDTMYWYKQDSKKFLKIMFSYNNKELIINETVPNRFSPKSPDKAHLNLHINSLELGDSAVYFCASSRQRPMNTEVFFGQGTRLTVV.

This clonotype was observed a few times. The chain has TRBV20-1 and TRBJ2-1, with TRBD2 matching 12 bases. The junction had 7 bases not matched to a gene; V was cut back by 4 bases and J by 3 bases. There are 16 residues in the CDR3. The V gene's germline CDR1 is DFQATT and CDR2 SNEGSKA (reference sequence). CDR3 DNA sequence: TGCAGTGCTACTAGCGGGAGGGCCGCTAACTACAATGAGCAGTTCTTC. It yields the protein CSATSGRAANYNEQFF.

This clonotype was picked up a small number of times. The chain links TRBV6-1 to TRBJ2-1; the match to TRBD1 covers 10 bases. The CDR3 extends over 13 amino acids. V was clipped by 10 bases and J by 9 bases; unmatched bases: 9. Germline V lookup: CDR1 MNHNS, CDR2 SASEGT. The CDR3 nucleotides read TGTGCCATCCGGACAGGGGGTCTCGGTGAGCAGTTCTTC. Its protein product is CAIRTGGLGEQFF.

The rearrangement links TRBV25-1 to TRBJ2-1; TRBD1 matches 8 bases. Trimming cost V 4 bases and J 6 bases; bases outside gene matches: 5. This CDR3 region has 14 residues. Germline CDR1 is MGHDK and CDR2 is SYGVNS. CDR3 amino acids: CASSGTGPSNEQFF. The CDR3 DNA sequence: TGTGCCAGCAGTGGGACAGGGCCCTCCAATGAGCAGTTCTTC.

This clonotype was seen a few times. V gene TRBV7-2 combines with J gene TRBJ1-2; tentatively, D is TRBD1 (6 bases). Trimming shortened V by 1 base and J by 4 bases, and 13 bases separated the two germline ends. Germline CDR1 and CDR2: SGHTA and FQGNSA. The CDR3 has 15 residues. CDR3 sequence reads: CASSLDGGRSYGYTF. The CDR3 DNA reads TGTGCCAGCAGCTTAGATGGGGGGCGATCCTATGGCTACACCTTC.

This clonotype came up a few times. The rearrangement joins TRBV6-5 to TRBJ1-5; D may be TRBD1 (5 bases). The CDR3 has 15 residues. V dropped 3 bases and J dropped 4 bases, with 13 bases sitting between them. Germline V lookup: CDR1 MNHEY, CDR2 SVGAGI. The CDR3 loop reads CASSYGQGPNQPQHF. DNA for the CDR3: TGTGCCAGCAGTTATGGGCAGGGTCCGAATCAGCCCCAGCATTTT.

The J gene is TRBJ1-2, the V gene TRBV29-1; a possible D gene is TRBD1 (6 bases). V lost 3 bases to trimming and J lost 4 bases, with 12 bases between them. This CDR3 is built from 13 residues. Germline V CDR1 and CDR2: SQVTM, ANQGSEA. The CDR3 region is CSVDLQGGYGYTF. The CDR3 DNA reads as TGCAGCGTTGATTTACAGGGTGGCTATGGCTACACCTTC.